The 25 T cell receptor beta chains listed next were all sequenced from one sample in a study of cytomegalovirus exposure and HLA in healthy donors. The PCR contained 60 Vbeta and 13 Jbeta primers. TCRdb's copy holds only in-frame clones and misses some; the assay was immunoSEQ multiplex PCR. The sample lists approximately 100,000 clones, 77% occurring once. Sequenced: PBMCs. The receptor set was obtained from a man aged 35-49 years in good health and CMV-seropositive.

The chain is built from TRBV6-6 and TRBJ2-7; weak D call: TRBD2 (6 bases). This CDR3 is 12 amino acids long. Looked up from germline, CDR1 is MNHNY and CDR2 is SVGAGI (reference sequence). With 8 bases removed from V and 4 bases from J, the gap between germline ends came to 12 bases. The CDR3 DNA sequence: TGTGCCAGCGGAGGGCAGGAGTACGAGCAGTACTTC. Translated: CASGGQEYEQYF.

The chain couples TRBV4-1 to TRBJ1-5; no reliable D call. The V end lost 1 base, the J end lost 4 bases, and 8 bases lay between the germline ends. Germline CDR1 reads MGHRA; CDR2 reads YSYEKL. This CDR3 spans 14 amino acids. This chain's CDR3 is CASSQVRENQPQHF. The CDR3 nucleotides read TGCGCCAGCAGCCAAGTGAGAGAAAATCAGCCCCAGCATTTT.

The chain links TRBV9 to TRBJ2-7, with D maybe TRBD1 (6 bases). Between the trimmed V and J ends, which lost 0 bases and 3 bases, there was a span of 10 bases. Germline loops: CDR1 SGDLS, CDR2 YYNGEE. There are 14 residues in the CDR3. Here the CDR3 reads CASSVATGYYEQYF. The CDR3 DNA sequence: TGTGCCAGCAGCGTAGCTACAGGGTACTACGAGCAGTACTTC.

There are a few counts of this clone. The V gene is TRBV19, the J gene TRBJ1-3; no clear D. This CDR3 spans 15 amino acids. Trimming shortened V by 2 bases and J by 4 bases, and 12 bases separated the two germline ends. Germline lookup yields CDR1 LNHDA and CDR2 SQIVND (reference sequence). The CDR3 protein is CASSISVAAGNTIYF. CDR3 in DNA: TGTGCCAGTAGTATATCTGTCGCAGCGGGAAACACCATATATTTT.

This clone has a handful of counts. V gene TRBV19 combines with J gene TRBJ2-5; a possible D gene is TRBD2 (6 bases). Germline V gene sequence: CDR1 LNHDA, CDR2 SQIVND (reference sequence). With 4 bases removed from V and 4 bases from J, the gap between germline ends came to 22 bases. This CDR3 region has 17 residues. As DNA, the CDR3 is TGTGCCAGTAGTACCTGGGGGGTCGACCGTGGCGCAGAGACCCAGTACTTC. Translating gives CASSTWGVDRGAETQYF. The full variable domain, in which reference TRBV19 and TRBJ2-5 provide the parts outside the CDR3, is DGGITQSPKYLFRKEGQNVTLSCEQNLNHDAMYWYRQDPGQGLRLIYYSQIVNDFQKGDIAEGYSVSREKKESFPLTVTSAQKNPTAFYLCASSTWGVDRGAETQYFGPGTRLLVL.

The V call is TRBV4-1, the J call TRBJ1-1; D is unclear. V lost 1 base, J lost 5 bases, and 8 bases lay in between. The germline CDR1 and CDR2 sequences are MGHRA and YSYEKL. This CDR3 comprises 13 residues. CDR3: CASSQVVWTEAFF. The CDR3 DNA reads as TGCGCCAGCAGCCAAGTAGTGTGGACTGAAGCTTTCTTT.

V gene TRBV19 combines with J gene TRBJ1-6, with 7 bases aligning to TRBD1. The V segment lost 3 bases and the J segment 7 bases; nucleotides outside the gene matches: 12. The CDR3 is made up of 17 amino acids. Germline V gene data show CDR1 as LNHDA and CDR2 as SQIVND (reference sequence). The chain's CDR3 is CASSMNRGGAKNSPLHF. CDR3 nucleotides: TGTGCCAGTAGTATGAATCGAGGGGGCGCAAAGAATTCACCCCTCCACTTT. The full variable domain, in which reference TRBV19 and TRBJ1-6 provide the parts outside the CDR3, is DGGITQSPKYLFRKEGQNVTLSCEQNLNHDAMYWYRQDPGQGLRLIYYSQIVNDFQKGDIAEGYSVSREKKESFPLTVTSAQKNPTAFYLCASSMNRGGAKNSPLHFGNGTRLTVT.

This clone was detected only once. This chain uses TRBV6-5 with TRBJ1-5; perhaps TRBD1 as D (5 bases). Germline assignment: CDR1 MNHEY and CDR2 SVGAGI. V was shortened by 2 bases and J by 7 bases, with 12 bases between the two germline ends. This CDR3 has 14 amino acids. Here the CDR3 DNA reads TGTGCCAGCAGTTACCTCGGGGGTGACCAGCCCCAGCATTTT. Protein: CASSYLGGDQPQHF.

The V call is TRBV9, the J call TRBJ2-2; D unclear. Germline loops: CDR1 SGDLS, CDR2 YYNGEE. This CDR3 is built from 13 residues. Trimming cost V 4 bases and J 1 base, with 5 bases left between them. The CDR3 reads CASSPQNTGELFF. Here the CDR3 DNA reads TGTGCCAGCAGCCCCCAGAACACCGGGGAGCTGTTTTTT.

The CDR3 DNA is TGTGCCAGCAGTAGCAGCGGGAGCAAGCAAGAGACCCAGTACTTC. Its protein is CASSSSGSKQETQYF. This sequence joins TRBV6-5 and TRBJ2-5; 8 nucleotides agree with TRBD2. J was trimmed by 2 bases and V by 5 bases; bases with no gene match: 7. Germline-derived CDR1 and CDR2 are MNHEY and SVGAGI. CDR3 length: 15 amino acids.

V is TRBV5-6 and J is TRBJ2-7, with 11 bases identical to TRBD1. With V trimmed by 3 bases and J by 6 bases, 5 bases remained unmatched. This CDR3 comprises 14 residues. CDR1 and CDR2 (germline): SGHDT, YYEEEE. CDR3 residues: CASSWGQGVVEQYF. CDR3 coding DNA: TGTGCCAGCAGCTGGGGACAGGGGGTCGTCGAGCAGTACTTC.

This sequence joins TRBV7-2 and TRBJ1-2; 9 bases agree with TRBD1. The CDR3 has 15 residues. Germline assignment: CDR1 SGHTA and CDR2 FQGNSA. V lost 3 bases to trimming and J lost 6 bases; unmatched junction nucleotides: 8. This chain's CDR3 is CASSLQTGGLNGYTF. The DNA for the CDR3 is TGTGCCAGCAGCTTGCAGACAGGGGGGCTTAATGGCTACACCTTC.

This clone was seen a single time. The V call is TRBV2, the J call TRBJ2-1; 7 bases match TRBD2. In germline, CDR1 is SNHLY, CDR2 FYNNEI. J lost 7 bases, V lost 2 bases, and 2 bases had no gene match. The CDR3 covers 13 residues. The CDR3 sequence: CASSESGVNEQFF. The CDR3 DNA sequence: TGTGCCAGCAGTGAAAGCGGGGTTAATGAGCAGTTCTTC.

This clone was found once. The chain joins TRBV11-2 to TRBJ2-7; 8 bases align to TRBD1. CDR3 length equals 14 residues. The V and J ends lost 1 base and 4 bases, in that order; junction bases with no gene match: 3. The germline V gene has CDR1 SGHAT and CDR2 FQNNGV. CDR3 in amino acids: CASSLGTGKYEQYF. For the CDR3, the DNA is TGTGCCAGCAGCTTAGGGACAGGGAAGTACGAGCAGTACTTC.

The V call is TRBV18, the J call TRBJ2-3; TRBD2 is a possible D gene (5 bases). This CDR3 has 15 amino acids. Trimming pared 6 bases from V and 6 bases from J, leaving 19 bases between. Germline V lookup: CDR1 KGHSH, CDR2 LQKENI. CDR3 amino acids: CASSSAVRGSDTQYF. CDR3 in DNA: TGTGCCAGCTCCAGCGCAGTCCGAGGGTCCGATACGCAGTATTTT.

The J gene is TRBJ1-5, the V gene TRBV6-5; a possible D gene is TRBD1 (6 bases). The CDR3 is made up of 14 amino acids. V lost 5 bases and J 6 bases, leaving 14 bases between the germline ends. From germline, CDR1 is MNHEY and CDR2 SVGAGI. DNA of the CDR3: TGTGCCAGCAGTAAGACAGGATGGGGTCAGCCCCAGCATTTT. It translates to CASSKTGWGQPQHF.

This clone appeared a few times. The genes are TRBV5-4 and TRBJ1-1; 8 bases map to TRBD1. The CDR3 runs to 15 residues. Trimming took 3 bases from V and 3 from J; bases not matched to a gene: 7. CDR1 is SGHNT, CDR2 YYREEE, per germline (reference sequence). CDR3 sequence (DNA): TGTGCCAGCAGCTCGGGGACAGGTAGGGACACTGAAGCTTTCTTT. This gives the protein CASSSGTGRDTEAFF.

This clone came up once. The V call is TRBV2, the J call TRBJ1-2, with 9 bases matching TRBD1. Trimming at V came to 6 bases and at J to 6 bases, leaving 11 bases not matched to a gene. Germline V gene data show CDR1 as SNHLY and CDR2 as FYNNEI. CDR3 length: 15 residues. The CDR3 region is CASSGNRGQINGYTF. As DNA, the CDR3 is TGTGCCAGCAGCGGAAACAGGGGGCAGATCAATGGCTACACCTTC.

V gene TRBV13 combines with J gene TRBJ2-5; 10 bases line up with TRBD2. CDR3 length: 14 residues. Germline assignment: CDR1 PRHDT and CDR2 FYEKMQ (reference sequence). J gave up 11 bases and V 0 bases, and 6 bases lay outside the gene matches. DNA for the CDR3: TGTGCCAGCAGCTTAGGTGGTAGCGGGGGGTCACAGTACTTC. It translates to CASSLGGSGGSQYF.

The chain is built from TRBV5-6 and TRBJ2-5; 7 bases map to TRBD2. The germline CDR1 and CDR2 sequences are SGHDT and YYEEEE. CDR3 length: 14 amino acids. Trimming at V came to 0 bases and at J to 4 bases, leaving 3 bases not matched to a gene. Here the CDR3 reads CASSLDQRGETQYF. The CDR3 region has the DNA TGTGCCAGCAGCTTGGACCAGCGGGGAGAGACCCAGTACTTC.

V and J are TRBV28 and TRBJ1-1, with D possibly TRBD1 on 5 matching bases. CDR1 and CDR2 (germline): MDHEN, SYDVKM. CDR3 length: 16 residues. V lost 3 bases to trimming and J lost 1 base, with 15 bases between them. CDR3: CASSFEQAWRNTEAFF. CDR3 DNA sequence: TGTGCCAGCAGTTTCGAACAGGCCTGGAGGAACACTGAAGCTTTCTTT.

The chain has TRBV19 and TRBJ2-2; D is unclear. V shed 2 bases and J shed 7 bases, with 26 bases lying between them. The germline V gene encodes CDR1 LNHDA and CDR2 SQIVND (reference sequence). This CDR3 contains 19 residues. CDR3 bases: TGTGCCAGTAGTATACTCCGCCCACGGGTGCCCCGGTTCGGCGGGGAGCTGTTTTTT. Protein product: CASSILRPRVPRFGGELFF.

This clone was detected once. The V call is TRBV9, the J call TRBJ1-4, with TRBD1 as a possible D gene (5 bases). CDR3 length: 13 residues. The germline V and J ends were trimmed by 1 base and 5 bases, with 6 bases remaining between them. Germline-derived CDR1 and CDR2 are SGDLS and YYNGEE. The CDR3 nucleotides are TGTGCCAGCAGCGTACGACAGAATGAAAAACTGTTTTTT. Translated, it gives CASSVRQNEKLFF.

The rearrangement links TRBV14 to TRBJ2-7; possibly TRBD2 for D (5 bases). CDR3 size: 14 residues. Deletions cut 4 bases from V and 4 bases from J, with 14 bases between. Germline lookup yields CDR1 SGHDN and CDR2 FVKESK. CDR3 region: CASSPAGGGYEQYF. CDR3 nucleotide sequence: TGTGCCAGCAGCCCGGCCGGAGGTGGGTACGAGCAGTACTTC.

The genes are TRBV7-9 and TRBJ2-7; 7 bases agree with TRBD2. The CDR3 is 14 residues long. Germline lookup yields CDR1 SEHNR and CDR2 FQNEAQ (reference sequence). V was pared by 3 bases and J by 6 bases, with 8 bases of the junction left unmatched. CDR3 in amino acids: CASSLERGRFEQYF. CDR3 nucleotides: TGTGCCAGCAGCTTGGAGCGGGGTCGTTTCGAGCAGTACTTC.